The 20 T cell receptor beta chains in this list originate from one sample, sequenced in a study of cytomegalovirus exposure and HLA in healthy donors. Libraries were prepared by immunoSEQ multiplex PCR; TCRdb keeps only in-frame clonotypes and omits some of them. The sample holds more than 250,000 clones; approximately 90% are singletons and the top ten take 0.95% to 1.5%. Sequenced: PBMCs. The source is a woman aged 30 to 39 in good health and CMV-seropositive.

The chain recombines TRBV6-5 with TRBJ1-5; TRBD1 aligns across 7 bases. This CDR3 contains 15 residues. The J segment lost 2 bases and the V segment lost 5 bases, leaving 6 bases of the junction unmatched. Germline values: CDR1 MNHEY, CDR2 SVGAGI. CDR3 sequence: CASSTRDRGNQPQHF. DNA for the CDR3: TGTGCCAGCAGTACCCGGGACAGAGGCAATCAGCCCCAGCATTTT.

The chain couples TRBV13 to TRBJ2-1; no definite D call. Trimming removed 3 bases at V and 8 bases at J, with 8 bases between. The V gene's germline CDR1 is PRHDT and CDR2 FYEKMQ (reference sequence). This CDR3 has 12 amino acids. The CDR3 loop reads CASSFEAYEQFF. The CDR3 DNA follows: TGTGCCAGCAGCTTCGAGGCCTATGAGCAGTTCTTC.

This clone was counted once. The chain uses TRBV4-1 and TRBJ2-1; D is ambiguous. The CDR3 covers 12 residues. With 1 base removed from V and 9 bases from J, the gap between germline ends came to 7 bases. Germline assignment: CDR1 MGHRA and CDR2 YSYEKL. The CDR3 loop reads CASSQGFLEQFF. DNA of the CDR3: TGCGCCAGCAGCCAAGGGTTTCTTGAGCAGTTCTTC.

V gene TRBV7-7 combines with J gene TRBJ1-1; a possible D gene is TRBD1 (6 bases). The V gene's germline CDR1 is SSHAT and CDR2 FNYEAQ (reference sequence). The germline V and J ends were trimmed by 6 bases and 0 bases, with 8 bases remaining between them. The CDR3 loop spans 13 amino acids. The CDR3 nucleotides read TGTGCCAGCAGTCACAGGGTGAACACTGAAGCTTTCTTT. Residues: CASSHRVNTEAFF.

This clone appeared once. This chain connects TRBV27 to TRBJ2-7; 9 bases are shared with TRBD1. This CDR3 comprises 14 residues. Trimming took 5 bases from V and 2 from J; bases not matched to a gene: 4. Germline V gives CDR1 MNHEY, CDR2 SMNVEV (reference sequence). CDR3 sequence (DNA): TGTGCCAGCAGTACCGGACAGGGGCCCTACGAGCAGTACTTC. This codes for CASSTGQGPYEQYF.

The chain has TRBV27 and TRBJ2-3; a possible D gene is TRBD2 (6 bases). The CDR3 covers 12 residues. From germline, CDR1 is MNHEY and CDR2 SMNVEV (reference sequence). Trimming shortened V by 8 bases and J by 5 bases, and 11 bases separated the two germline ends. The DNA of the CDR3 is TGTGCCAGCGGGAGGATGGGAGATACGCAGTATTTT. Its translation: CASGRMGDTQYF.

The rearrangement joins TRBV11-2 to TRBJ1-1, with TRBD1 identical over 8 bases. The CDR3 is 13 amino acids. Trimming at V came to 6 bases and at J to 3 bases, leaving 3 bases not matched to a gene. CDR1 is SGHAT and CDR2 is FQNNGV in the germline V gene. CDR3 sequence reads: CASSTGGDTEAFF. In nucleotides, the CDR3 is TGTGCCAGCAGTACAGGGGGGGACACTGAAGCTTTCTTT. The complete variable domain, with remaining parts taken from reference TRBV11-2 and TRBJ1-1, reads EAGVAQSPRYKIIEKRQSVAFWCNPISGHATLYWYQQILGQGPKLLIQFQNNGVVDDSQLPKDRFSAERLKGVDSTLKIQPAKLEDSAVYLCASSTGGDTEAFFGQGTRLTVV.

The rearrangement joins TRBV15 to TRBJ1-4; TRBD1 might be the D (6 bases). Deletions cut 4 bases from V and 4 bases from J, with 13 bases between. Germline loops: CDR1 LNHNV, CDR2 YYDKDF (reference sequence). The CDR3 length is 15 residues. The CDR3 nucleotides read TGTGCCACCAGCACGATGCTACAGGGTAATGAAAAACTGTTTTTT. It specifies CATSTMLQGNEKLFF.

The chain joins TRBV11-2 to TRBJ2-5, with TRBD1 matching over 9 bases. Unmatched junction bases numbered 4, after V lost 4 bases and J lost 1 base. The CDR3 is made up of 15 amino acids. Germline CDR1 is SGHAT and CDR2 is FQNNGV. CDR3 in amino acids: CASSSGDRVQETQYF. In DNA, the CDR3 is TGTGCCAGCAGCTCGGGGGACAGGGTCCAAGAGACCCAGTACTTC.

The CDR3 region has the DNA TGTGCCAGCAGTCCAACGGGAGGGGGCAATCAGCCCCAGCATTTT. Encoded protein: CASSPTGGGNQPQHF. The chain employs TRBV28 and TRBJ1-5; D might be TRBD1 (5 bases). Germline V gives CDR1 MDHEN, CDR2 SYDVKM. The CDR3 extends over 15 amino acids. V lost 5 bases and J 2 bases, leaving 13 bases between the germline ends. Drawing the rest from reference TRBV28 and TRBJ1-5, the complete variable domain is DVKVTQSSRYLVKRTGEKVFLECVQDMDHENMFWYRQDPGLGLRLIYFSYDVKMKEKGDIPEGYSVSREKKERFSLILESASTNQTSMYLCASSPTGGGNQPQHFGDGTRLSIL.

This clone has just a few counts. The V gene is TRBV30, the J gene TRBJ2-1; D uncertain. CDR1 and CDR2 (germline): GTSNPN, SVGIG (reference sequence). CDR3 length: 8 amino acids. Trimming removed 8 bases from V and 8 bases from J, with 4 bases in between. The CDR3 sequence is CARDEQFF. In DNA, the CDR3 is TGTGCCCGCGATGAGCAGTTCTTC.

The CDR3 sequence: CASSPLDGTSSNQPQHF. The CDR3, as DNA: TGTGCCAGCAGCCCACTGGACGGAACTTCAAGCAATCAGCCCCAGCATTTT. This rearrangement joins TRBV7-8 to TRBJ1-5; unclear D gene. CDR1 and CDR2 from the germline V gene are SGHVS and FQNEAQ. The CDR3 length is 17 residues. V was clipped by 5 bases and J by 1 base, with 18 bases between them.

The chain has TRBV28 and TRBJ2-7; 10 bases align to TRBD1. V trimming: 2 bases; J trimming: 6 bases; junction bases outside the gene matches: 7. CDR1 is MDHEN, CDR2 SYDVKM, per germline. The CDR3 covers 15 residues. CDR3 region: CASSLPGQGPLEQYF. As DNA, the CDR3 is TGTGCCAGCAGTTTACCGGGACAGGGGCCCCTCGAGCAGTACTTC.

CDR3 sequence: CASRDRVPYEQYF. CDR3 DNA: TGTGCCAGCAGGGACAGAGTTCCCTACGAGCAGTACTTC. The chain carries TRBV6-1 and TRBJ2-7; the D gene is possibly TRBD1 (6 bases). From germline, CDR1 is MNHNS and CDR2 SASEGT. V gave up 6 bases and J gave up 2 bases, with 11 bases separating them. CDR3 length: 13 amino acids.

The CDR3 bases are TGTGCCAGCAGGTCAACGGAGGGCTATGGCTACACCTTC. Translated, it gives CASRSTEGYGYTF. The chain joins TRBV7-9 to TRBJ1-2; D not resolved. V gave up 6 bases and J gave up 4 bases, with 12 bases separating them. The length of the CDR3 is 13 residues. Germline lookup yields CDR1 SEHNR and CDR2 FQNEAQ (reference sequence).

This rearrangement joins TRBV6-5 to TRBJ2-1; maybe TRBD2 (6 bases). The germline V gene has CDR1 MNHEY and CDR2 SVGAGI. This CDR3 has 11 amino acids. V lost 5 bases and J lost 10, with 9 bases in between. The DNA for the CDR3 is TGTGCCAGCAGTAGACTAGAAGAGCAGTTCTTC. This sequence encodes CASSRLEEQFF.

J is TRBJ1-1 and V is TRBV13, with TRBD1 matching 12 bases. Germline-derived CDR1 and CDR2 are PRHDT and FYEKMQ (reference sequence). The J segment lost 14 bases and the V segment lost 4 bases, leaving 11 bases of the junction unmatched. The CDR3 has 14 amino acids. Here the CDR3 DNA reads TGTGCCAGCAGCTCGGGACAGGGGGCGAGGGGGGCGTTCTTT. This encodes CASSSGQGARGAFF. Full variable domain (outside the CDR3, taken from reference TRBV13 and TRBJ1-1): AAGVIQSPRHLIKEKRETATLKCYPIPRHDTVYWYQQGPGQDPQFLISFYEKMQSDKGSIPDRFSAQQFSDYHSELNMSSLELGDSALYFCASSSGQGARGAFFGQGTRLTVV.

The CDR3 here is CASSDGTGGYEQYF. CDR3 bases: TGTGCCAGCAGTGATGGGACAGGGGGCTACGAGCAGTACTTC. This chain connects TRBV9 to TRBJ2-7; 11 bases match TRBD1. The CDR3 totals 14 residues. Losses at the gene ends were 5 bases for V and 3 bases for J; bases not matched to a gene: 4. Germline CDR1 is SGDLS and CDR2 is YYNGEE.

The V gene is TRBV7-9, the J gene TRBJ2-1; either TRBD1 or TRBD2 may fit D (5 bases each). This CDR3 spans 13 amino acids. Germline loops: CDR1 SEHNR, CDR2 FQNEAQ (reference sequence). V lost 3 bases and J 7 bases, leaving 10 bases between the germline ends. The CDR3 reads CASSLGRINEQFF. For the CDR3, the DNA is TGTGCCAGCAGCTTGGGACGGATTAATGAGCAGTTCTTC.

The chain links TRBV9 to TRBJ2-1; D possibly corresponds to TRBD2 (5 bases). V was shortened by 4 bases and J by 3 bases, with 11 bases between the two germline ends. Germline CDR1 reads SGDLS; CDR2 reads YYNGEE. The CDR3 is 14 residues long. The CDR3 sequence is CASSPGGSYNEQFF. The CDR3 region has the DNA TGTGCCAGCAGCCCAGGAGGCAGCTACAATGAGCAGTTCTTC.